The source of this T cell receptor beta chain is a study of T cell responses to AZD1222 COVID-19 vaccine (dated by TCRdb to the early 2020s). Broadly, across the study: TCR sequencing covered 230 to 250 trial participants: 200 to 220 given two doses of AZD1222 and 26 given two doses of MenACWY control vaccine. Trial participants were enrolled by age into 18-55, 56-69 and 70-plus year subgroups, with roughly 160, 29 and 62 TCR-sequenced participants respectively.

Broader findings and caveats from the paper: Conclusions about previously exposed vaccinees are limited because only 6 or 7 AZD1222 recipients were SARS-CoV-2 seropositive at baseline. After two AZD1222 doses, spike-specific TCR breadth and depth were significantly higher than at day 0 and than in MenACWY recipients. Reportedly, almost half of the unique spike-specific TCRs recognized epitopes lying outside the regions that are mutated in the B.1.351 and B.1.1.7 variants. Participants were mostly white British, with more females than males. The authors suggested clonal diversity may have been underestimated. The 56-69-year group was small, and its depth increase did not reach significance, likely because of low power. The whole spike protein was spanned by vaccine-associated CD4 TCRs, and dominant responses were seen in regions 160-218 and 743-854. Because no samples from the day 14 peak response were available, repertoires could be characterized only after the peak T cell response.

To note about this clone: It has no known antigen specificity. No base qualities exist here, and no much larger clone lies one base off it.

From the germline V gene, CDR1 is SGHRS and CDR2 is YFSETQ. Taken from cysteine to phenylalanine, the CDR3 has 16 residues. The kept DNA is CDR3 alone, 48 bases in frame from the first base. Relative to germline, V is 7 bases shorter and J is 0 bases shorter, with 14 bases between their ends. The CDR3 regions of human TCRbeta chains were analyzed by immunosequencing. In the original analysis: TCRs in the repertoires were compared against a reference library of SARS-CoV-2-specific TCRs that had been generated with the MIRA antigen-specificity platform. Breadth meant the fraction of unique TCRs that were SARS-CoV-2-associated, whereas depth meant the fraction of total T cells that were SARS-CoV-2-associated. Each spike-specific TCR was assigned to its reactive spike region and to a CD4 or CD8 class using the MIRA data. Log10-transformed breadth and depth values were compared by one-way ANOVA with Sidak's multiple comparisons tests. TCRdb retrieved this table from immuneACCESS and kept in-frame rearrangements only. Not all clones are present; in checked studies, unresolved V genes account for under half, and no reason is known for the remainder. For V, J and clone size, that table is used; D and trimming come from the DNA. In this sample the table shows around 96,000 clones, 86% of which occur a single time. Approximately 5.6% of the sample lies in the top ten.

Taken with the paper, the label for time point translates to: about 28 days (+/-7) after the second vaccine dose. AZD1222 recipients with second doses at about 4 weeks or about 12 weeks were pooled, because spike-specific TCR depth and breadth did not differ between schedules. Samples from vaccinated people were obtained from the UK trials COV001 and COV002, which included a single-blind randomized controlled phase 2/3 trial of AZD1222 (ChAdOx1 nCoV-19) in healthy adults. For TCRbeta chain sequencing, PBMC samples were collected from trial participants at day 0 and at day 28 after the second dose.

This receptor chain uses TRBV5-1 and TRBJ1-6; the D gene is possibly TRBD1, with 5 bases matching. Here the sequenced sample was peripheral blood, taken 28 days after the second AZD1222 dose. The receptor was derived from an adult who received the AZD1222 COVID-19 vaccine. The nucleotide sequence reads as follows: TGCGCCAGCGCCCCGGGGGGGAGCTCCTATAATTCACCCCTCCACTTT. It is translated as CASAPGGSSYNSPLHF.